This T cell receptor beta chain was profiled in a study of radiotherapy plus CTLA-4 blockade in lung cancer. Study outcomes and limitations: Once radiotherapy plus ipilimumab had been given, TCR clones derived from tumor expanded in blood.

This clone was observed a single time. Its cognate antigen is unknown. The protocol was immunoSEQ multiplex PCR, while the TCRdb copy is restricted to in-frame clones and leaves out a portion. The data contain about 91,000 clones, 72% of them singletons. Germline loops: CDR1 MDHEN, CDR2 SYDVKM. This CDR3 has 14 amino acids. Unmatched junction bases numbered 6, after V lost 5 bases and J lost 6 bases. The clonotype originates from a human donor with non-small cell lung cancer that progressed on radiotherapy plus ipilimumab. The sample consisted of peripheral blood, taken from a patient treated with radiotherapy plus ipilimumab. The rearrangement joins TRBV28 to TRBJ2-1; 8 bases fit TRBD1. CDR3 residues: CASSIGTGGNEQFF. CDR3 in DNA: TGTGCCAGCAGTATCGGGACAGGAGGCAATGAGCAGTTCTTC.